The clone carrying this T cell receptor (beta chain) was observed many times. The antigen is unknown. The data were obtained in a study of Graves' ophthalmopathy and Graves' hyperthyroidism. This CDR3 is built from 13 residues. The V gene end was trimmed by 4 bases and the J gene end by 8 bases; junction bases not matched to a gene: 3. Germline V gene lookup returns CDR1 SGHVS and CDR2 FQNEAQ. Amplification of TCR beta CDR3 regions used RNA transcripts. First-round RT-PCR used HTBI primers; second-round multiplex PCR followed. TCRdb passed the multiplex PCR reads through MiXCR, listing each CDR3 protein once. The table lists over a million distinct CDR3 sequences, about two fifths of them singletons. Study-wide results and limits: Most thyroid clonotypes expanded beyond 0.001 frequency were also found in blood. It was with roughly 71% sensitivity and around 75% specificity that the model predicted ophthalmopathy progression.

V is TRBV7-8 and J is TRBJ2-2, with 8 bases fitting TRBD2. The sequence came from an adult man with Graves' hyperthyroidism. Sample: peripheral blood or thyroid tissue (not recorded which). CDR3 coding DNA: TGTGCCAGCAGCTCTAGCGGGTTGGGGGAGCTGTTTTTT. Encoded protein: CASSSSGLGELFF.